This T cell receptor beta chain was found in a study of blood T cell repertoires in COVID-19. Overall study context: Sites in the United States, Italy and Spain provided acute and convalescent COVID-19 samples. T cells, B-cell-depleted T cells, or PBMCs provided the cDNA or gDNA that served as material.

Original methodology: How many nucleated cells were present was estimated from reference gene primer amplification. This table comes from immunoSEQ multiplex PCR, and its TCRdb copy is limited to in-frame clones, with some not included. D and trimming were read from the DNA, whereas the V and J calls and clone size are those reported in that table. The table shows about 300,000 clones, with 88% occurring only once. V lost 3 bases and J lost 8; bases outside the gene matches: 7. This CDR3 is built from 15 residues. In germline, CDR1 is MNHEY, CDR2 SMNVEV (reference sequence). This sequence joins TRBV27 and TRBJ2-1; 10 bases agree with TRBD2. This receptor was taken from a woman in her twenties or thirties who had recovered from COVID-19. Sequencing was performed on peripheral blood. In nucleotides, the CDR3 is TGTGCCAGCAGTTTCCAGCGGGGGGGCCCGGATGAGCAGTTCTTC. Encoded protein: CASSFQRGGPDEQFF.